The 31 T cell receptor beta chains reported below all come from one sample, sequenced in a study of OX40 agonist ivuxolimab in advanced cancers. Clones were sequenced by immunoSEQ multiplex PCR, and TCRdb holds only the in-frame ones, with some missing. There are 30,000 to 45,000 clones in the sample; 65% to 85% occur only once, and roughly 20% lies in the top ten. This specimen consisted of CD4+ or CD8+ T cells sorted from blood, obtained in a trial of the OX40 agonist ivuxolimab. The receptors shown here come from an adult with an advanced solid tumor such as melanoma, head and neck, liver or kidney cancer.

This clone showed up just once. The V call is TRBV27, the J call TRBJ2-3, with D maybe TRBD2 (6 bases). The germline CDR1 and CDR2 sequences are MNHEY and SMNVEV (reference sequence). Trimming left V 0 bases short and J 2 bases short, with 24 bases between. The CDR3 is 20 residues long. The CDR3 DNA reads as TGTGCCAGCAGTTTATCCGTCGCTTTGGGGGGTAGCGGCTACACAGATACGCAGTATTTT. Translated, it gives CASSLSVALGGSGYTDTQYF.

V usage is TRBV7-9 and J usage is TRBJ1-4, with unresolved D. From germline, CDR1 is SEHNR and CDR2 FQNEAQ (reference sequence). V dropped 2 bases and J dropped 1 base, with 8 bases sitting between them. This CDR3 is 15 amino acids long. The CDR3 DNA follows: TGTGCCAGCAGCTTAAAGACGGGAACTAATGAAAAACTGTTTTTT. This codes for CASSLKTGTNEKLFF.

This chain links TRBV6-1 with TRBJ2-1; TRBD1 might be the D (6 bases). Germline assignment: CDR1 MNHNS and CDR2 SASEGT. The CDR3 runs to 14 residues. The V and J ends lost 0 bases and 5 bases respectively, with 8 bases between them. CDR3: CASSEAHRDNEQFF. CDR3 coding DNA: TGTGCCAGCAGTGAAGCTCACAGGGACAATGAGCAGTTCTTC.

The chain links TRBV2 to TRBJ1-3; D is unresolved. In germline, CDR1 is SNHLY, CDR2 FYNNEI. The V end was cut by 8 bases, the J end by 1 base, with 15 bases between. The CDR3 runs 15 residues. The CDR3 spells CASASTRSSGNTIYF. The CDR3 DNA reads as TGTGCCAGCGCATCGACGAGGAGTTCTGGAAACACCATATATTTT.

The chain has TRBV2 and TRBJ2-1; 11 nucleotides match TRBD2. The CDR3 has 16 amino acids. V dropped 3 bases and J dropped 9; count of bases not matched to a gene: 10. CDR1 and CDR2 from the germline V gene are SNHLY and FYNNEI. This CDR3 reads CASSDTTSGRKGEQFF. The CDR3, as DNA: TGTGCCAGCAGTGACACCACTAGCGGGAGAAAGGGTGAGCAGTTCTTC.

In its sample, this clone was seen once. The rearrangement links TRBV11-3 to TRBJ2-1; 8 bases fit TRBD1. V was pared by 3 bases and J by 0 bases, with 10 bases of the junction left unmatched. The CDR3 runs to 18 residues. Germline CDR1 is SGHNT and CDR2 is YENEEA. The CDR3 DNA reads as TGTGCCAGCAGCTTTGGGACAGGCTCCATAAGCTCCTACAATGAGCAGTTCTTC. Amino acids: CASSFGTGSISSYNEQFF. The full variable domain, completed using reference TRBV11-3 and TRBJ2-1, is EAGVVQSPRYKIIEKKQPVAFWCNPISGHNTLYWYLQNLGQGPELLIRYENEEAVDDSQLPKDRFSAERLKGVDSTLKIQPAELGDSAVYLCASSFGTGSISSYNEQFFGPGTRLTVL.

The chain has TRBV7-3 and TRBJ2-7, with D possibly matching TRBD2 (7 bases). This CDR3 region has 17 residues. V lost 2 bases and J lost 3, with 20 bases in between. The V gene's germline CDR1 is SGHTA and CDR2 FQGTGA. In nucleotides, the CDR3 is TGTGCCAGCAGCTTACGGGGCTCGGGCGGGGGCCTCTACGAGCAGTACTTC. As protein: CASSLRGSGGGLYEQYF.

The rearrangement joins TRBV9 to TRBJ2-2; D might be TRBD1 (5 bases). The ends were cut back, 0 bases at V and 4 bases at J, with 13 bases in the middle. Germline-derived CDR1 and CDR2 are SGDLS and YYNGEE. This CDR3 region has 16 residues. The CDR3: CASSVDWGAGTGELFF. The CDR3 DNA is TGTGCCAGCAGCGTAGACTGGGGCGCAGGCACCGGGGAGCTGTTTTTT.

Comments on this clone: At one end the junction does not follow the germline gene, possibly because of a read error. The V gene is TRBV19, the J gene TRBJ2-3, with D perhaps assigned TRBD1 or TRBD2 (6 bases each). CDR3 size: 15 residues. Germline loops: CDR1 LNHDA, CDR2 SQIVND (reference sequence). The DNA for the CDR3 is TGTGCCAGTAGCATAGGGGGGTACCCAGCAGATACGCAGTATTTT. It translates to CASSIGGYPADTQYF.

The chain uses TRBV28 and TRBJ1-2; 9 bases line up with TRBD1. Trimming removed 6 bases from V and 6 bases from J; junction bases left unmatched: 8. CDR1 MDHEN and CDR2 SYDVKM come from the germline V gene. The CDR3 length is 14 residues. This chain's CDR3 is CASRAGTGLDGYTF. In DNA form, the CDR3 reads TGTGCCAGCAGGGCAGGGACAGGGTTGGATGGCTACACCTTC.

The rearrangement uses TRBV6-5 and TRBJ2-7; TRBD2 matches 9 bases. CDR3 length: 14 residues. The germline CDR1 and CDR2 sequences are MNHEY and SVGAGI. After removal of 3 bases from V and 0 bases from J, the junction contained 0 bases not matched to a gene. CDR3 DNA sequence: TGTGCCAGCAGTTATAGCGGGAGCTCCTACGAGCAGTACTTC. It is translated as CASSYSGSSYEQYF.

In DNA form, the CDR3 reads TGTGCCAGCAGTCGGGACAACAGTAATCAGCCCCAGCATTTT. Protein product: CASSRDNSNQPQHF. J is TRBJ1-5 and V is TRBV28; a weak D match, TRBD1 (6 bases). The germline V gene encodes CDR1 MDHEN and CDR2 SYDVKM. Trimming removed 5 bases from V and 4 bases from J, with 12 bases in between. CDR3 length equals 14 residues.

DNA for the CDR3: TGTGCCAGCAGCCTCCCAGGGGGCGAGCAGTACTTC. This gives the protein CASSLPGGEQYF. J is TRBJ2-5 and V is TRBV7-6, with 7 bases matching TRBD1. The J call may be incorrect, as the DNA end agrees better with TRBJ2-7. The CDR3 consists of 12 residues. Germline-derived CDR1 and CDR2 are SGHVS and FNYEAQ.

For the CDR3, the DNA is TGTGCCAGCAGCTTACCTCCCCAAGAGACCCAGTACTTC. It encodes CASSLPPQETQYF. This chain uses TRBV7-9 with TRBJ2-5; unclear D gene. Per germline, CDR1 SEHNR and CDR2 FQNEAQ (reference sequence). The CDR3 spans 13 residues. V gave up 2 bases and J gave up 1 base, with 5 bases separating them.

The chain couples TRBV28 to TRBJ2-5; D assignment may be TRBD1 or TRBD2 (6 bases each). The DNA matches TRBJ2-7 better at its end, which makes the J call doubtful. The CDR3 spans 17 residues. From germline, CDR1 is MDHEN and CDR2 SYDVKM. The CDR3 here is CATQWVAGGTKGVEQYF. CDR3 DNA: TGTGCCACACAGTGGGTAGCTGGCGGGACAAAGGGGGTCGAGCAGTACTTC.

The chain links TRBV7-2 to TRBJ2-1, with a possible D match to TRBD2 (6 bases). This CDR3 spans 17 amino acids. Trimming took off 1 base at V and 7 bases at J, with 20 bases between the two ends. Germline lookup yields CDR1 SGHTA and CDR2 FQGNSA. The CDR3 nucleotides are TGTGCCAGCAGCTTAGGGGGGGTAATGTCTACTTTGAATGAGCAGTTCTTC. Translating gives CASSLGGVMSTLNEQFF.

This clone was detected only once. This rearrangement joins TRBV9 to TRBJ1-2; D may be TRBD1 (6 bases). Between the trimmed V and J ends, which lost 0 bases and 3 bases, there was a span of 12 bases. Germline lookup yields CDR1 SGDLS and CDR2 YYNGEE. The CDR3 has 15 amino acids. The CDR3 DNA is TGTGCCAGCAGCGTAGACGGGGGCGATGACTATGGCTACACCTTC. It is translated as CASSVDGGDDYGYTF. Based on the CDR3 plus reference TRBV9 and TRBJ1-2, the full variable domain is DSGVTQTPKHLITATGQRVTLRCSPRSGDLSVYWYQQSLDQGLQFLIQYYNGEERAKGNILERFSAQQFPDLHSELNLSSLELGDSALYFCASSVDGGDDYGYTFGSGTRLTVV.

The genes are TRBV7-9 and TRBJ2-3; a possible D gene is TRBD1 (5 bases). Germline loops: CDR1 SEHNR, CDR2 FQNEAQ (reference sequence). The V end was cut by 4 bases, the J end by 4 bases, with 12 bases between. The CDR3 is made up of 14 amino acids. CDR3 coding DNA: TGTGCCAGCAGCTCGCCGGCAGGGCCAGATACGCAGTATTTT. Translating it yields CASSSPAGPDTQYF.

This chain uses TRBV6-1 with TRBJ1-2, with 7 bases that match TRBD1. The CDR3 contains 13 residues. The junction had 6 bases not matched to a gene; V was cut back by 6 bases and J by 5 bases. CDR1 is MNHNS, CDR2 SASEGT, per germline. CDR3 residues: CASSLTGQYGYTF. CDR3 nucleotide sequence: TGTGCCAGCAGCCTGACAGGGCAATATGGCTACACCTTC.

The J gene is TRBJ1-2, the V gene TRBV7-9; D may be TRBD1 (5 bases). Trimming removed 5 bases from V and 8 bases from J, with 21 bases in between. This CDR3 comprises 15 residues. CDR1 is SEHNR, CDR2 FQNEAQ, per germline (reference sequence). CDR3 nucleotides: TGTGCCAGCAGCCCCGCCGGGGCGTCCACCAAAGGCTACACCTTC. It is translated as CASSPAGASTKGYTF. Complete variable domain (other parts from reference TRBV7-9 and TRBJ1-2): DTGVSQNPRHKITKRGQNVTFRCDPISEHNRLYWYRQTLGQGPEFLTYFQNEAQLEKSRLLSDRFSAERPKGSFSTLEIQRTEQGDSAMYLCASSPAGASTKGYTFGSGTRLTVV.

The rearrangement uses TRBV5-1 and TRBJ2-3; 9 bases are a match to TRBD1. V dropped 5 bases and J dropped 0; count of bases not matched to a gene: 10. Germline loops: CDR1 SGHRS, CDR2 YFSETQ. The CDR3 is made up of 17 amino acids. CDR3 in amino acids: CASSVQGAGWSTDTQYF. CDR3 nucleotide sequence: TGCGCCAGCAGTGTACAGGGGGCTGGATGGAGCACAGATACGCAGTATTTT.

V and J are TRBV5-6 and TRBJ1-1; TRBD1 aligns across 7 bases. In germline, CDR1 is SGHDT, CDR2 YYEEEE. V shed 3 bases and J 1 base; nucleotides not matched to a gene: 3. This CDR3 has 14 amino acids. Here the CDR3 reads CASSWAGGNTEAFF. The CDR3 DNA reads as TGTGCCAGCAGCTGGGCAGGGGGGAACACTGAAGCTTTCTTT. The complete variable domain, with remaining parts taken from reference TRBV5-6 and TRBJ1-1, reads DAGVTQSPTHLIKTRGQQVTLRCSPKSGHDTVSWYQQALGQGPQFIFQYYEEEERQRGNFPDRFSGHQFPNYSSELNVNALLLGDSALYLCASSWAGGNTEAFFGQGTRLTVV.

The sample holds one count of this clone. The chain uses TRBV11-2 and TRBJ2-2; D might be TRBD1 (6 bases). The V gene lost 5 bases and the J gene lost 1 base, with 11 bases spanning the gap. The length of the CDR3 is 15 residues. CDR1 SGHAT and CDR2 FQNNGV come from the germline V gene. The CDR3 loop is CASSRTGMNTGELFF. In DNA form, the CDR3 reads TGTGCCAGCAGCCGAACAGGGATGAACACCGGGGAGCTGTTTTTT.

CDR3 nucleotide sequence: TGCGCCAGCAGCCAAGTACGGACAGCTTACTCCACCGGGGAGCTGTTTTTT. Translation gives CASSQVRTAYSTGELFF. The chain joins TRBV4-1 to TRBJ2-2; possible D gene TRBD1, 6 bases. The V end lost 1 base, the J end lost 4 bases, and 16 bases lay between the germline ends. The CDR3 covers 17 residues. Germline V CDR1 and CDR2: MGHRA, YSYEKL.

The chain combines TRBV19 with TRBJ2-7, with D perhaps TRBD2 (6 bases). V was clipped by 6 bases and J by 0 bases, with 12 bases between them. The CDR3 is 14 amino acids. CDR1 LNHDA and CDR2 SQIVND come from the germline V gene (reference sequence). The CDR3 reads CASSSPGSSYEQYF. The CDR3 nucleotides read TGTGCCAGTAGCTCCCCCGGGAGCTCCTACGAGCAGTACTTC.

J is TRBJ1-2 and V is TRBV5-4, with 8 bases aligning to TRBD1. The germline CDR1 and CDR2 sequences are SGHNT and YYREEE (reference sequence). The ends lost 4 bases at V and 8 bases at J; junction bases unmatched: 7. The CDR3 extends over 13 amino acids. This CDR3 reads CASSPGQGRGYTF. CDR3 nucleotides: TGTGCCAGCAGCCCAGGACAGGGTCGCGGCTACACCTTC.

This clone was counted a single time. V usage is TRBV5-1 and J usage is TRBJ1-3; no reliable D call. The CDR3 contains 15 residues. The germline gives CDR1 SGHRS, CDR2 YFSETQ. Trimming left V 3 bases short and J 0 bases short, with 10 bases between. This CDR3 is CASSSVLSSGNTIYF. The CDR3 region has the DNA TGCGCCAGCAGCTCCGTTTTAAGCTCTGGAAACACCATATATTTT.

The chain uses TRBV7-9 and TRBJ1-2, with a weak D call TRBD1 (5 bases). With 1 base removed from V and 0 bases from J, the gap between germline ends came to 9 bases. The CDR3 sequence is 15 residues long. From germline, CDR1 is SEHNR and CDR2 FQNEAQ (reference sequence). The CDR3 spells CASSLDGGANYGYTF. CDR3 sequence (DNA): TGTGCCAGCAGCTTAGACGGGGGAGCTAACTATGGCTACACCTTC.

The V call is TRBV6-1, the J call TRBJ2-3; unclear D gene. Germline assignment: CDR1 MNHNS and CDR2 SASEGT. V was pared by 2 bases and J by 2 bases, with 11 bases between. The CDR3 contains 15 residues. The CDR3: CASSESRPATDTQYF. As DNA, the CDR3 is TGTGCCAGCAGTGAAAGCCGTCCCGCCACAGATACGCAGTATTTT.

The rearrangement joins TRBV4-3 to TRBJ1-5; D might be TRBD1 (5 bases). Germline V lookup: CDR1 LGHNA, CDR2 YSLEER. CDR3 length: 14 residues. Trimming removed 1 base at V and 5 bases at J, with 9 bases between. CDR3 sequence (DNA): TGCGCCAGCAGCCAAGCCAGGGCGGATCAGCCCCAGCATTTT. Its translation: CASSQARADQPQHF.

This clone was found once. This chain joins TRBV19 and TRBJ1-1, with 9 bases that match TRBD1. The V and J ends lost 5 bases and 1 base, in that order; junction bases with no gene match: 5. Germline V gene data show CDR1 as LNHDA and CDR2 as SQIVND (reference sequence). The CDR3 is 15 amino acids. CDR3: CASSPRGQGNTEAFF. CDR3 in DNA: TGTGCCAGTAGTCCACGGGGACAGGGGAACACTGAAGCTTTCTTT.